The clone carrying this T cell receptor delta chain was seen a few times. The data were obtained in a study of gamma-delta T cells after stem cell transplantation. TCRdb re-analyzed the RT-PCR reads via CATT. The repertoire has about 14,000 delta-chain clones, roughly 34% of them found once; the top ten carry around 4%. Germline CDR1 and CDR2: NSMFDY and ISSIKDK. CDR3 length: 19 residues. Losses at the gene ends were 0 bases for V and 1 base for J; bases not matched to a gene: 18. The specimen sequenced was gamma-delta T cells. The sequence was obtained from a human donor. It is not recorded whose cells these are; they may come from a transplant donor. The V call is TRAV29/DV5, the J call TRDJ1, with 7 bases aligning to TRDD3. CDR3 nucleotide sequence: TGTGCAGCAAGCGCGCTGGGACTGGGGCGGGCTGGTGCCACCGATAAACTCATCTTT. Its protein product is CAASALGLGRAGATDKLIF.